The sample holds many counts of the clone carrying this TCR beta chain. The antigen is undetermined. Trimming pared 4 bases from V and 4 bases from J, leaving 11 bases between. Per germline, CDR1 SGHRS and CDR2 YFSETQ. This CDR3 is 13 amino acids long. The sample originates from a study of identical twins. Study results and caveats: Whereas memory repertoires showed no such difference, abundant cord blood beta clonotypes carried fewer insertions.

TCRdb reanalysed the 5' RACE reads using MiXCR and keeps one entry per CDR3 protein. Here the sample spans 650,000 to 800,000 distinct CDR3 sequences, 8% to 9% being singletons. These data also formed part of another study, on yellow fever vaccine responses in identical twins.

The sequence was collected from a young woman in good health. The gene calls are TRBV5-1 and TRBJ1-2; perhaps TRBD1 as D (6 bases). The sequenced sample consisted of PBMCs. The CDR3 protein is CASSRDRFYGYTF. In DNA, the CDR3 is TGCGCCAGCAGCCGAGACAGGTTCTATGGCTACACCTTC.